The next 2 T cell receptor beta chains were all read from a single sample in a study of regulatory and conventional T cells in RAG deficiency. The sorted conventional CD4+ T cells were CD25-low and CD127-high, with genomic DNA sequenced. TCRdb keeps only in-frame clones here, not all; method: immunoSEQ multiplex PCR. The sample carries tens of thousands of clones, 85% to 90% recorded once. The sample was also reused in another study, on regulatory T cells. From that paper: The PCR used 52 TRBV and 13 TRBJ primers.

The material sequenced was CD4+ effector T cells sorted from blood. All receptors come from a human donor in good health.

The gene calls are TRBV5-1 and TRBJ2-5; D might be TRBD2 (6 bases). The CDR3 contains 15 residues. The germline V and J ends were trimmed by 1 base and 0 bases, with 10 bases remaining between them. In germline, CDR1 is SGHRS, CDR2 YFSETQ. The CDR3 is CASSLLGTYQETQYF. CDR3 coding DNA: TGCGCCAGCAGCTTGTTGGGGACTTACCAAGAGACCCAGTACTTC.

The V gene is TRBV19, the J gene TRBJ1-1; TRBD1 matches at 7 bases. This CDR3 comprises 13 residues. J lost 4 bases, V lost 8 bases, and 7 bases had no gene match. CDR1 is LNHDA, CDR2 SQIVND, per germline (reference sequence). The chain's CDR3 is CASHPRGPTEAFF. The CDR3 DNA reads TGTGCCAGTCACCCAAGGGGGCCCACTGAAGCTTTCTTT.